Each of the 8 T cell receptor beta chains below was sequenced from the same sample in a study of T cell responses to AZD1222 COVID-19 vaccine. The method was immunoSEQ multiplex PCR; TCRdb's version includes in-frame clones alone and lacks a portion of them. The table shows 75,000 to 90,000 clones, with more than 90% occurring only once. The starting material was peripheral blood, obtained on day 0 of AZD1222 vaccination. These receptors were taken from an adult in good health.

V and J are TRBV5-4 and TRBJ1-3, with no clear D. V was pared by 0 bases and J by 7 bases, with 5 bases between. CDR1 and CDR2 (germline): SGHNT, YYREEE (reference sequence). The CDR3 runs to 12 residues. CDR3 nucleotide sequence: TGTGCCAGCAGCTTGGATTCGAACACCATATATTTT. It codes for CASSLDSNTIYF.

The chain uses TRBV9 and TRBJ2-3, with D maybe TRBD1 (6 bases). The V and J ends lost 1 base and 3 bases respectively, with 9 bases between them. This CDR3 has 14 amino acids. In germline, CDR1 is SGDLS, CDR2 YYNGEE. CDR3 protein: CASSVYRVTDTQYF. The CDR3 DNA follows: TGTGCCAGCAGCGTATACAGGGTTACAGATACGCAGTATTTT.

J is TRBJ2-2 and V is TRBV10-2; no clear D. The CDR3 is 15 residues long. The V gene lost 0 bases and the J gene lost 4 bases, with 9 bases spanning the gap. Germline V gene lookup returns CDR1 WSHSY and CDR2 SAAADI. CDR3 sequence: CASSESFRPTGELFF. The CDR3 bases are TGCGCCAGCAGTGAGTCGTTCCGGCCCACCGGGGAGCTGTTTTTT.

This chain joins TRBV10-1 and TRBJ1-5; D gene uncertain. The germline V gene has CDR1 WNHNN and CDR2 SYGVQD (reference sequence). The CDR3 contains 10 residues. The V end lost 3 bases, the J end lost 6 bases, and 0 bases lay between the germline ends. In nucleotides, the CDR3 is TGCGCCAGCAGTGATCAGCCCCAGCATTTT. Translated, it gives CASSDQPQHF.

This rearrangement joins TRBV13 to TRBJ2-5; TRBD2 aligns across 15 bases. The CDR3 totals 16 residues. Per the germline V gene, CDR1 is PRHDT and CDR2 is FYEKMQ (reference sequence). V lost 3 bases and J lost 5; bases outside the gene matches: 4. The CDR3 here is CASSLGLAGGLETQYF. The CDR3 DNA sequence: TGTGCCAGCAGCTTGGGACTAGCGGGGGGTCTGGAGACCCAGTACTTC.

The V and J genes are TRBV6-5 and TRBJ2-2; D may be TRBD1 (5 bases). Trimming took 6 bases from V and 2 from J, leaving 13 bases between them. This CDR3 contains 15 residues. Germline CDR1 and CDR2: MNHEY and SVGAGI. In DNA, the CDR3 is TGTGCCAGCAGAAAAGGGGCGGCTAACACCGGGGAGCTGTTTTTT. This encodes CASRKGAANTGELFF.

The chain combines TRBV24-1 with TRBJ1-2; D is perhaps TRBD1 (5 bases). V was cut by 9 bases and J by 4 bases, with 11 bases left in between. Per the germline V gene, CDR1 is KGHDR and CDR2 is SFDVKD. This CDR3 has 12 amino acids. In DNA form, the CDR3 reads TGTGCCACCGGCGGGGGTCTCTATGGCTACACCTTC. It encodes CATGGGLYGYTF.

This clone was seen just once. V usage is TRBV7-2 and J usage is TRBJ2-4; 8 positions match TRBD1. Trimming took 1 base from V and 4 from J; bases not matched to a gene: 6. Germline V gives CDR1 SGHTA, CDR2 FQGNSA. This CDR3 contains 16 residues. The CDR3 DNA reads TGTGCCAGCAGCTTAGAACCTCAGGGGGCAAAAAACATTCAGTACTTC. Encoded protein: CASSLEPQGAKNIQYF.